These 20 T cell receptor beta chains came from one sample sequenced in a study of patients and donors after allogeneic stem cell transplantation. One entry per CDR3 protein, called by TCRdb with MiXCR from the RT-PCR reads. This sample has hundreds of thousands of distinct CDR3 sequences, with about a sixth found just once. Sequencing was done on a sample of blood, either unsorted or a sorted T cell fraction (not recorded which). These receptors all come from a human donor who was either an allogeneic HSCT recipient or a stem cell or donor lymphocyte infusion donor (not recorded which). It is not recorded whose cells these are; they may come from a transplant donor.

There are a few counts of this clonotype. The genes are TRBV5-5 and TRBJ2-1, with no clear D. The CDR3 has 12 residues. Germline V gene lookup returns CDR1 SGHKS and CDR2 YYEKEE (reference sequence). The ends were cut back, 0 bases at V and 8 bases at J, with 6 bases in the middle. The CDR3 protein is CASSLGEDEQFF. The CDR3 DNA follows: TGTGCCAGCAGCTTGGGGGAAGATGAGCAGTTCTTC.

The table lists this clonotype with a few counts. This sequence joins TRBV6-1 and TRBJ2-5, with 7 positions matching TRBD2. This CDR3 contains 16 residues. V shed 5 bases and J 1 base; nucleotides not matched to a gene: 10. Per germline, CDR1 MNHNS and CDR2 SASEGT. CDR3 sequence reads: CASSRGLGRAQETQYF. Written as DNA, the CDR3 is TGTGCCAGCAGTCGCGGACTGGGGAGGGCCCAAGAGACCCAGTACTTC.

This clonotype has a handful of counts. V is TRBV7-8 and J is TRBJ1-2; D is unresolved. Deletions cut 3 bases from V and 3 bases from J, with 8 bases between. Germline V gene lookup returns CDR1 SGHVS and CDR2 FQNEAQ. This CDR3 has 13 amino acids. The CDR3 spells CASSFSDDYGYTF. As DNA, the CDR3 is TGTGCCAGCAGCTTCTCAGACGACTATGGCTACACCTTC.

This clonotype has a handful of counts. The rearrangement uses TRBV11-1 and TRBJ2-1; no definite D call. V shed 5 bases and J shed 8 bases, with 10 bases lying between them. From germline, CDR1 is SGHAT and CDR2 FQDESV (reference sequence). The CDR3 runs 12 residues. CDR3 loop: CASSPRGHEQFF. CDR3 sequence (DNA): TGTGCCAGCAGCCCCCGTGGGCATGAGCAGTTCTTC. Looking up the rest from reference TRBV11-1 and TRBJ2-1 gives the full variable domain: EAEVAQSPRYKITEKSQAVAFWCDPISGHATLYWYRQILGQGPELLVQFQDESVVDDSQLPKDRFSAERLKGVDSTLKIQPAELGDSAMYLCASSPRGHEQFFGPGTRLTVL.

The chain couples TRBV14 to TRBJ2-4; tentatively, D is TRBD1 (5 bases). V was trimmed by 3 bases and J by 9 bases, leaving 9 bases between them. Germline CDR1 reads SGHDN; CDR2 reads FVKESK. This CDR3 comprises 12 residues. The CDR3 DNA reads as TGTGCCAGCAGCCACAGGGCGCGCATTCAGTACTTC. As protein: CASSHRARIQYF.

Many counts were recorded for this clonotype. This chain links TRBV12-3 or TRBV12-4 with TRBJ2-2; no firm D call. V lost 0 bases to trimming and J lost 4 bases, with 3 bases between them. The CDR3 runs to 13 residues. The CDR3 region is CASSLASTGELFF. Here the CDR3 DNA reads TGTGCCAGCAGTTTAGCCAGCACCGGGGAGCTGTTTTTT.

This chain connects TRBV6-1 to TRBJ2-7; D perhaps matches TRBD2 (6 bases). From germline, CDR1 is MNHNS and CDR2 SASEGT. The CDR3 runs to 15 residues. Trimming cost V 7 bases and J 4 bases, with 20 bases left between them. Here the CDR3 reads CASTFSRGTFYEQYF. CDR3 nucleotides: TGTGCCAGCACCTTTTCACGGGGGACCTTTTACGAGCAGTACTTC.

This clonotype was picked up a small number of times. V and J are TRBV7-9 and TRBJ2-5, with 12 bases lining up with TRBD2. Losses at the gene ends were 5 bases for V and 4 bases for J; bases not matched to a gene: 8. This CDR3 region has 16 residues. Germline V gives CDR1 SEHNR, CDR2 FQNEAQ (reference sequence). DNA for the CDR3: TGTGCCAGCAGCCCCCGACTAGCGGGAGAGGGAGAGACCCAGTACTTC. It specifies CASSPRLAGEGETQYF.

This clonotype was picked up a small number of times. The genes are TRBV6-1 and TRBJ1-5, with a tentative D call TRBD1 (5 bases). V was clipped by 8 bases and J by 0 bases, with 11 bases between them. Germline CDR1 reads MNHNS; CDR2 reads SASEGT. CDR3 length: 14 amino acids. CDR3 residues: CASGAPFSNQPQHF. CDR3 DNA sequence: TGTGCCAGCGGGGCACCCTTTAGCAATCAGCCCCAGCATTTT.

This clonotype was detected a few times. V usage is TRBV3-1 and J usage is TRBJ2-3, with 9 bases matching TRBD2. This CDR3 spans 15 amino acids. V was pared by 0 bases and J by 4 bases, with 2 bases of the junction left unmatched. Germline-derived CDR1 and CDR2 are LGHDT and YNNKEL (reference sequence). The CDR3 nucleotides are TGTGCCAGCAGCCAAGATGTAGCGGGAGCAGATACGCAGTATTTT. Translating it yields CASSQDVAGADTQYF.

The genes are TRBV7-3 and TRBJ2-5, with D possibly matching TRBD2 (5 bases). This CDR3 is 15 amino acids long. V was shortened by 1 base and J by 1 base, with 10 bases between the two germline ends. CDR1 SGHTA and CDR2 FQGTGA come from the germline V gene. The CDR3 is CASSLSRGSQETQYF. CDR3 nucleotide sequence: TGTGCCAGCAGCTTAAGTCGGGGAAGCCAAGAGACCCAGTACTTC.

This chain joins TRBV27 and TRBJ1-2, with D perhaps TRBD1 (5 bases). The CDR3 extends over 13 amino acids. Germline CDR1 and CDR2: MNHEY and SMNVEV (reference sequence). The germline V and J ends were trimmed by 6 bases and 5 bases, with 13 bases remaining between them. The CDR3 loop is CASSQQGLYGYTF. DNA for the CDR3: TGTGCCAGCAGCCAGCAGGGCCTTTATGGCTACACCTTC.

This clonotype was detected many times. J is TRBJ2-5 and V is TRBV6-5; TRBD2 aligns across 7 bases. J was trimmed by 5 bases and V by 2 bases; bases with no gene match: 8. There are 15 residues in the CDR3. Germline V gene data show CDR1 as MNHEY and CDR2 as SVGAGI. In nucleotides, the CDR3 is TGTGCCAGCAGTTACGGGGAGGGGCAGCGGGAGACCCAGTACTTC. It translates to CASSYGEGQRETQYF.

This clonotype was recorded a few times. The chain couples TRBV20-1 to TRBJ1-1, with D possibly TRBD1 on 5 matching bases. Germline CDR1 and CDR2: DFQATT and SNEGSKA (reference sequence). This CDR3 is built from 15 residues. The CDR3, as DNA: TGCAGGATCCGGGGACCAAAAACTCGGGACACTGAAGCTTTCTTT. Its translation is CRIRGPKTRDTEAFF.

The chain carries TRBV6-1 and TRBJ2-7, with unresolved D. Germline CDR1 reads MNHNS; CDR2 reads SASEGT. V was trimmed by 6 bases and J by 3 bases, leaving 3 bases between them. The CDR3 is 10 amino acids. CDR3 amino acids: CASSIYEQYF. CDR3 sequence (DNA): TGTGCCAGCAGCATCTACGAGCAGTACTTC.

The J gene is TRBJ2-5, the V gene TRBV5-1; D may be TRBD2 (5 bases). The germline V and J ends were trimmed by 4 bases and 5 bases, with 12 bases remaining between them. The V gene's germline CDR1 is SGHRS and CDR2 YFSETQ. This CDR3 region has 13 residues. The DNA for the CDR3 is TGCGCCAGCAGCCCTGCCCCGGGGGAGACCCAGTACTTC. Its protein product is CASSPAPGETQYF. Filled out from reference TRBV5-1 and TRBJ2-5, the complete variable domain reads KAGVTQTPRYLIKTRGQQVTLSCSPISGHRSVSWYQQTPGQGLQFLFEYFSETQRNKGNFPGRFSGRQFSNSRSEMNVSTLELGDSALYLCASSPAPGETQYFGPGTRLLVL.

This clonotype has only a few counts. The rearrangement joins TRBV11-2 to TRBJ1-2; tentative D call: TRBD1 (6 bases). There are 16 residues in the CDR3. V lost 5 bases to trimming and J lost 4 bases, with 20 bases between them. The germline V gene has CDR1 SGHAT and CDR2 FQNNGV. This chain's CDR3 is CASSALGGGERYGYTF. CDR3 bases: TGTGCCAGCAGCGCGCTCGGGGGGGGCGAGCGCTATGGCTACACCTTC.

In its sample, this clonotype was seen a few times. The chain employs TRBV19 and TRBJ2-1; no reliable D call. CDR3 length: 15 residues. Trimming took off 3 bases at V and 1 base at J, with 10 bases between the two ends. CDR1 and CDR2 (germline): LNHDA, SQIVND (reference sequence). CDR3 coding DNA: TGTGCCAGTAGTATGGCCGGTTATTCCTACAATGAGCAGTTCTTC. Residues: CASSMAGYSYNEQFF.

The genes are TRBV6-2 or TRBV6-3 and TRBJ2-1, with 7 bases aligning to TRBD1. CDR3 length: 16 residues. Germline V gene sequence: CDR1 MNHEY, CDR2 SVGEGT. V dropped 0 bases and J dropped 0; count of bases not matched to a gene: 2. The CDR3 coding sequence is TGTGCCAGCAGTTACTCGGGACAGCTCTCCTACAATGAGCAGTTCTTC. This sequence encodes CASSYSGQLSYNEQFF.

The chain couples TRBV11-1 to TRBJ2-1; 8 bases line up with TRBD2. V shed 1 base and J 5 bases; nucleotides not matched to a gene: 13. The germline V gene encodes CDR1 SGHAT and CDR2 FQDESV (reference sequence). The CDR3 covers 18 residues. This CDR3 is CASSLGALSGSRDNEQFF. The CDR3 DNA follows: TGTGCCAGCAGCTTAGGGGCTTTAAGCGGGAGCAGGGACAATGAGCAGTTCTTC.